These 22 T cell receptor beta chains were sequenced from one sample in a study of CD8 T cells in Susac syndrome. With random hexamers, reverse transcription was performed on roughly 0.5 to 1 ug of RNA. TCRdb re-called the immunoSEQ multiplex PCR reads through MiXCR, storing one row per CDR3 protein. The repertoire includes hundreds of thousands of distinct CDR3 sequences, 85% to 95% of them detected once, and roughly 0.07% sits in the top ten. The material sequenced was CD4+ T cells from PBMCs. These receptors all come from a human donor with multiple sclerosis.

The CDR3 region is CASSFQHRGDEQFF. Here the CDR3 DNA reads TGTGCCAGCAGTTTCCAACACCGGGGCGATGAGCAGTTCTTC. The chain has TRBV27 and TRBJ2-1; D may match TRBD1 or TRBD2 (5 bases each). Germline V gene sequence: CDR1 MNHEY, CDR2 SMNVEV (reference sequence). The CDR3 extends over 14 amino acids. V dropped 3 bases and J dropped 8 bases, with 14 bases sitting between them.

This chain joins TRBV12-3 or TRBV12-4 and TRBJ1-5, with a tentative D call TRBD1 (5 bases). Trimming took off 3 bases at V and 6 bases at J, with 12 bases between the two ends. The CDR3 sequence is 14 residues long. For the CDR3, the DNA is TGTGCCAGCAGTTTTACCGGGAGGGGTCAGCCCCAGCATTTT. It yields the protein CASSFTGRGQPQHF.

The CDR3 DNA reads TGTGCCAGCAGGCGACAGGGGGCGATGAGAGCTTTCTTT. Its protein product is CASRRQGAMRAFF. This chain connects TRBV6-1 to TRBJ1-1, with 10 nucleotides matching TRBD1. CDR1 is MNHNS and CDR2 is SASEGT in the germline V gene. The CDR3 runs to 13 residues. V was pared by 6 bases and J by 10 bases, with 8 bases of the junction left unmatched.

The chain is built from TRBV30 and TRBJ2-3; TRBD1 might be the D (5 bases). Germline-derived CDR1 and CDR2 are GTSNPN and SVGIG (reference sequence). The CDR3 is 12 residues long. Trimming cost V 5 bases and J 2 bases, with 8 bases left between them. The CDR3 bases are TGTGCCTGGGGCAGGGCCACAGATACGCAGTATTTT. Its protein is CAWGRATDTQYF.

The chain couples TRBV3-1 to TRBJ2-1, with 7 bases that match TRBD2. Trimming at V came to 2 bases and at J to 9 bases, leaving 7 bases not matched to a gene. CDR3 length: 14 residues. Looked up from germline, CDR1 is LGHDT and CDR2 is YNNKEL (reference sequence). The DNA of the CDR3 is TGTGCCAGCAGCCAAAAACATGGGGAGGGTGAGCAGTTCTTC. It specifies CASSQKHGEGEQFF.

This chain links TRBV25-1 with TRBJ1-1; D might be TRBD1 (5 bases). V shed 5 bases and J shed 5 bases, with 9 bases lying between them. The germline V gene encodes CDR1 MGHDK and CDR2 SYGVNS. This CDR3 spans 12 amino acids. CDR3 in DNA: TGTGCCAGCAGTCCCTGGGGGACTGAAGCTTTCTTT. This codes for CASSPWGTEAFF.

The gene calls are TRBV7-9 and TRBJ1-3, with D maybe TRBD1 (6 bases). This CDR3 is built from 16 residues. V gave up 4 bases and J gave up 0 bases, with 13 bases separating them. Per the germline V gene, CDR1 is SEHNR and CDR2 is FQNEAQ (reference sequence). The CDR3 DNA reads TGTGCCAGCAGCTCAGGCGGGGGCTCCTCTGGAAACACCATATATTTT. This gives the protein CASSSGGGSSGNTIYF.

Remarks on this clonotype: Germline and junction disagree at one end, which may indicate a read error. The chain joins TRBV7-7 to TRBJ2-1; D gene ambiguous. The CDR3 consists of 17 residues. CDR1 SSHAT and CDR2 FNYEAQ come from the germline V gene (reference sequence). The CDR3 sequence: CASSLGLGGRSYNEQFF. DNA of the CDR3: TGTGCTAGCAGCTTAGGTCTAGGTGGCCGATCCTACAATGAGCAGTTCTTC.

This clonotype was found once. This chain connects TRBV3-1 to TRBJ2-7; perhaps D is TRBD1 or TRBD2 (5 bases each). Germline CDR1 reads LGHDT; CDR2 reads YNNKEL (reference sequence). With 1 base removed from V and 0 bases from J, the gap between germline ends came to 10 bases. This CDR3 is 15 amino acids long. The CDR3 is CASSQAPGSSYEQYF. The CDR3 nucleotides are TGTGCCAGCAGCCAAGCCCCAGGGAGCTCCTACGAGCAGTACTTC.

The chain couples TRBV4-1 to TRBJ1-3; 7 nucleotides align to TRBD1. Looked up from germline, CDR1 is MGHRA and CDR2 is YSYEKL. The junction had 6 bases not matched to a gene; V was cut back by 3 bases and J by 4 bases. There are 15 residues in the CDR3. The DNA for the CDR3 is TGCGCCAGCAGCCAGACAGGGTTTGGAGGAAACACCATATATTTT. This codes for CASSQTGFGGNTIYF.

This chain connects TRBV19 to TRBJ2-2; 10 bases map to TRBD1. The CDR3 length is 14 residues. J was trimmed by 8 bases and V by 5 bases; bases with no gene match: 5. Germline V gene sequence: CDR1 LNHDA, CDR2 SQIVND (reference sequence). The chain's CDR3 is CASSGTGALGELFF. CDR3 coding DNA: TGTGCCAGTAGTGGGACAGGGGCGCTTGGGGAGCTGTTTTTT. The full variable domain, completed using reference TRBV19 and TRBJ2-2, is DGGITQSPKYLFRKEGQNVTLSCEQNLNHDAMYWYRQDPGQGLRLIYYSQIVNDFQKGDIAEGYSVSREKKESFPLTVTSAQKNPTAFYLCASSGTGALGELFFGEGSRLTVL.

The chain is built from TRBV30 and TRBJ2-5; 7 positions match TRBD2. The CDR3 contains 16 residues. Per the germline V gene, CDR1 is GTSNPN and CDR2 is SVGIG (reference sequence). V dropped 7 bases and J dropped 0; count of bases not matched to a gene: 14. The CDR3 protein is CAYSSGSDLYQETQYF. DNA of the CDR3: TGTGCCTACTCTAGCGGATCAGACCTGTACCAAGAGACCCAGTACTTC.

The chain uses TRBV7-2 and TRBJ2-3; 9 bases line up with TRBD2. The CDR3 is 15 residues long. CDR1 and CDR2 (germline): SGHTA, FQGNSA. The V gene end was trimmed by 4 bases and the J gene end by 10 bases; junction bases not matched to a gene: 12. The CDR3 reads CASSYGAGGPAAQYF. CDR3 DNA sequence: TGTGCCAGCAGCTACGGGGCGGGAGGGCCAGCGGCGCAGTATTTT.

J is TRBJ2-2 and V is TRBV6-5, with D perhaps TRBD1 or TRBD2 (5 bases each). V was cut by 0 bases and J by 4 bases, with 9 bases left in between. Germline CDR1 and CDR2: MNHEY and SVGAGI. This CDR3 region has 15 residues. CDR3 sequence (DNA): TGTGCCAGCAGTTACTCTGGGGGATTCACCGGGGAGCTGTTTTTT. Translating gives CASSYSGGFTGELFF.

This CDR3 is CASSLAPAVRNTGELFF. The DNA for the CDR3 is TGCGCCAGCAGCTTGGCCCCTGCGGTCAGGAACACCGGGGAGCTGTTTTTT. The chain recombines TRBV5-1 with TRBJ2-2, with D hard to call. Per germline, CDR1 SGHRS and CDR2 YFSETQ. Trimming stripped 0 bases from V and 1 base from J, with 13 bases between. The CDR3 loop spans 17 amino acids.

This clonotype has a single count. This chain links TRBV6-2 or TRBV6-3 with TRBJ1-4; 12 bases agree with TRBD1. Germline trimming cut 6 bases from V and 8 bases from J; bases unmatched to any gene: 10. The CDR3 consists of 16 residues. CDR1 is MNHEY and CDR2 is SVGEGT in the germline V gene. The CDR3 protein is CASRTGQGAPGEKLFF. The CDR3 DNA reads as TGTGCCAGCAGGACGGGACAGGGGGCTCCCGGAGAAAAACTGTTTTTT.

This clonotype was detected only once. V usage is TRBV2 and J usage is TRBJ2-3; 8 positions agree with TRBD2. V was pared by 0 bases and J by 4 bases, with 3 bases of the junction left unmatched. The CDR3 consists of 15 residues. Germline loops: CDR1 SNHLY, CDR2 FYNNEI. Here the CDR3 DNA reads TGTGCCAGCAGTGAAGCGGCGGGAGGTCCAGATACGCAGTATTTT. This sequence encodes CASSEAAGGPDTQYF.

This chain joins TRBV20-1 and TRBJ2-5; D gene uncertain. The germline CDR1 and CDR2 sequences are DFQATT and SNEGSKA (reference sequence). Trimming took off 5 bases at V and 0 bases at J, with 7 bases between the two ends. The CDR3 is made up of 12 amino acids. The CDR3 bases are TGCAGTGCTCAAGACAACCAAGAGACCCAGTACTTC. Its translation is CSAQDNQETQYF.

The genes are TRBV5-8 and TRBJ1-5, with unresolved D. The germline CDR1 and CDR2 sequences are SGHTS and YDEGEE. The CDR3 consists of 15 residues. V was trimmed by 4 bases and J by 1 base, leaving 12 bases between them. CDR3 sequence (DNA): TGTGCCAGCAGCCCCACAAGGGAGAGCAATCAGCCCCAGCATTTT. This gives the protein CASSPTRESNQPQHF.

Only a few counts were recorded for this clonotype. The gene calls are TRBV18 and TRBJ1-2; the D is unclear. This CDR3 contains 12 residues. The germline V and J ends were trimmed by 9 bases and 5 bases, with 13 bases remaining between them. From germline, CDR1 is KGHSH and CDR2 LQKENI. CDR3 residues: CASSPGGYGYTF. DNA of the CDR3: TGTGCCAGTAGTCCAGGAGGGTATGGCTACACCTTC.

CDR3 region: CSATQSYGYTF. CDR3 in DNA: TGCAGTGCTACGCAGTCCTATGGCTACACCTTC. The gene calls are TRBV20-1 and TRBJ1-2, with no clear D. V was shortened by 4 bases and J by 4 bases, with 7 bases between the two germline ends. Germline loops: CDR1 DFQATT, CDR2 SNEGSKA (reference sequence). The CDR3 has 11 amino acids.

This sequence joins TRBV29-1 and TRBJ1-1, with 7 bases matching TRBD1. Trimming at V came to 8 bases and at J to 3 bases, leaving 9 bases not matched to a gene. Germline V gene sequence: CDR1 SQVTM, CDR2 ANQGSEA. The CDR3 sequence is 13 residues long. CDR3 in DNA: TGCAGCACAGAACAGGGGAAGGACACTGAAGCTTTCTTT. Translation gives CSTEQGKDTEAFF.